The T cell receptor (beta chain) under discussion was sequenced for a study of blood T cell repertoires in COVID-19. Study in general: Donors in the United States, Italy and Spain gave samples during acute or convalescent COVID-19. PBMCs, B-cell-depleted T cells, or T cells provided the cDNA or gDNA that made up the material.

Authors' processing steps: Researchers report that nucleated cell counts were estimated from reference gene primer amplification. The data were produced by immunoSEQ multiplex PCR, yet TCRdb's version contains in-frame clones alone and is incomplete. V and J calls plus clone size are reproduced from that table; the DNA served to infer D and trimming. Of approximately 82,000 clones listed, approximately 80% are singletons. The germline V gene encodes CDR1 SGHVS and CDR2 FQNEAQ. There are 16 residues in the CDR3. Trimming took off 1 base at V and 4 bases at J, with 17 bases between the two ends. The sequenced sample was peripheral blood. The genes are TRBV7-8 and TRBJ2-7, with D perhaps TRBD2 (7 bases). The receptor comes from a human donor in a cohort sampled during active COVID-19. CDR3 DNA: TGTGCCAGCAGCTTAGGTAGGCGGGGGCGGATTTACGAGCAGTACTTC. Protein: CASSLGRRGRIYEQYF.